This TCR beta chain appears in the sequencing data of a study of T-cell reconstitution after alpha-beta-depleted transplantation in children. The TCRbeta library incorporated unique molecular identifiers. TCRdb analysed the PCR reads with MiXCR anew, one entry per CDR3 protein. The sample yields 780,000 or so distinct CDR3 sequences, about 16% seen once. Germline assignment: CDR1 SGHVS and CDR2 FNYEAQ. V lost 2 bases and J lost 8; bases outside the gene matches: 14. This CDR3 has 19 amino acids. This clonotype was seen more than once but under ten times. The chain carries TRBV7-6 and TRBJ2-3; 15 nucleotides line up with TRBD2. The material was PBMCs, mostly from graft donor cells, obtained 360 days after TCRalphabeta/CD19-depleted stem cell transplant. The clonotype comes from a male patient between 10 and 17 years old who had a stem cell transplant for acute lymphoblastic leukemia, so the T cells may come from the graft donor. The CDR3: CASSLTLTGTSGRRVTQYF. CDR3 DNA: TGTGCCAGCAGCTTAACGCTGACCGGGACTAGCGGGAGGAGGGTTACGCAGTATTTT.